Shown below are 14 T cell receptor beta chains from a single sample sequenced in a study of post-analysis software for immune sequencing data. Overall study results and limits: Controls had lower frequencies than patients of about five TRBV segments, which included TRBV5-6, TRBV5-1 and TRBV20-1.

Each TCR beta cDNA library carried unique molecular identifiers. TCRdb recomputed calls from the PCR reads with MiXCR, one row per CDR3 protein. The repertoire includes about 380,000 distinct CDR3 sequences, about a third of them detected once, and 10% to 15% sits in the top ten. Their antigens are not known. Sequencing was performed on blood. The source of these receptors is a girl between 5 and 17 years old with multiple sclerosis.

This clonotype was recorded a few times. This chain links TRBV7-9 with TRBJ2-7; D remains unclear. Trimming left V 6 bases short and J 3 bases short, with 9 bases between. Looked up from germline, CDR1 is SEHNR and CDR2 is FQNEAQ (reference sequence). The CDR3 spans 12 residues. Here the CDR3 DNA reads TGTGCCAGCAGTTCTCGAAACTACGAGCAGTACTTC. Translating it yields CASSSRNYEQYF.

This clonotype came up a few times. The V call is TRBV7-2, the J call TRBJ2-7; D might be TRBD1 (6 bases). Trimming cost V 0 bases and J 7 bases, with 13 bases left between them. CDR1 and CDR2 (germline): SGHTA, FQGNSA. The CDR3 is 14 amino acids. CDR3 amino acids: CASSLAGGEIEQYF. The CDR3 DNA reads TGTGCCAGCAGCTTAGCAGGGGGAGAAATTGAGCAGTACTTC.

In this sample, this clonotype turned up many times. The V call is TRBV12-3 or TRBV12-4, the J call TRBJ2-6, with no clear D. V was pared by 1 base and J by 5 bases, with 0 bases between. The CDR3 is 12 residues long. The CDR3 coding sequence is TGTGCCAGCAGTTTAGGGGCCAACGTCCTGACTTTC. Translation gives CASSLGANVLTF.

V is TRBV6-2 or TRBV6-3 and J is TRBJ2-7; TRBD1 matches 8 bases. Trimming removed 1 base from V and 0 bases from J; junction bases left unmatched: 2. The V gene's germline CDR1 is MNHEY and CDR2 SVGEGT. This CDR3 has 15 residues. The CDR3 here is CASSYWTGTSYEQYF. In nucleotides, the CDR3 is TGTGCCAGCAGTTACTGGACAGGGACCTCCTACGAGCAGTACTTC.

A few counts support this clonotype. This chain links TRBV9 with TRBJ2-4; possible D gene TRBD2, 5 bases. Trimming cost V 3 bases and J 9 bases, with 13 bases left between them. The CDR3 extends over 13 amino acids. CDR1 SGDLS and CDR2 YYNGEE come from the germline V gene. The CDR3 sequence: CASSEAGAGIQYF. DNA for the CDR3: TGTGCCAGCAGCGAGGCGGGCGCGGGCATTCAGTACTTC. The full variable domain, its missing parts supplied by reference TRBV9 and TRBJ2-4, is DSGVTQTPKHLITATGQRVTLRCSPRSGDLSVYWYQQSLDQGLQFLIQYYNGEERAKGNILERFSAQQFPDLHSELNLSSLELGDSALYFCASSEAGAGIQYFGAGTRLSVL.

The sample holds a few counts of this clonotype. The V call is TRBV24-1, the J call TRBJ1-1; 8 bases match TRBD1. The CDR3 totals 12 residues. Per the germline V gene, CDR1 is KGHDR and CDR2 is SFDVKD. V lost 8 bases and J lost 5; bases outside the gene matches: 3. The CDR3, as DNA: TGTGCCACCAAGCGGACAGGGACTGAAGCTTTCTTT. Its translation is CATKRTGTEAFF.

The V and J genes are TRBV7-8 and TRBJ2-7; D perhaps matches TRBD1 (6 bases). With 5 bases removed from V and 3 bases from J, the gap between germline ends came to 14 bases. Germline V CDR1 and CDR2: SGHVS, FQNEAQ. This CDR3 spans 14 amino acids. The CDR3 region is CASSLRQENYEQYF. CDR3 sequence (DNA): TGTGCCAGCAGCCTAAGACAGGAGAACTACGAGCAGTACTTC.

This clonotype has a handful of counts. The J gene is TRBJ1-6, the V gene TRBV12-3 or TRBV12-4, with D possibly matching TRBD1 (5 bases). The length of the CDR3 is 13 residues. The V and J ends lost 7 bases and 12 bases respectively, with 16 bases between them. The CDR3 spells CASTSGGTLPLHF. DNA for the CDR3: TGTGCCAGCACCTCAGGAGGGACTTTACCCCTCCACTTT.

The V gene is TRBV6-5, the J gene TRBJ2-7; D not certain. There are 12 residues in the CDR3. Trimming left V 5 bases short and J 6 bases short, with 11 bases between. Germline CDR1 is MNHEY and CDR2 is SVGAGI. The DNA for the CDR3 is TGTGCCAGCAGTAGCTCCCCCCTCGAGCAGTACTTC. This gives the protein CASSSSPLEQYF.

The chain recombines TRBV27 with TRBJ2-7; no firm D call. The V gene lost 9 bases and the J gene lost 3 bases, with 12 bases spanning the gap. This CDR3 has 12 residues. Germline lookup yields CDR1 MNHEY and CDR2 SMNVEV (reference sequence). The CDR3 nucleotides are TGTGCCAGTAGGACCGGATACTACGAGCAGTACTTC. Encoded protein: CASRTGYYEQYF.

This clonotype was picked up a small number of times. The genes are TRBV20-1 and TRBJ2-1; TRBD2 matches at 9 bases. Losses at the gene ends were 4 bases for V and 9 bases for J; bases not matched to a gene: 7. Per the germline V gene, CDR1 is DFQATT and CDR2 is SNEGSKA (reference sequence). CDR3 length equals 13 residues. The CDR3 region has the DNA TGCAGTGCTACGAAGGGACTAGCATTTGAGCAGTTCTTC. Translated, it gives CSATKGLAFEQFF.

V gene TRBV5-5 combines with J gene TRBJ2-5, with TRBD1 matching 9 bases. CDR1 is SGHKS, CDR2 YYEKEE, per germline (reference sequence). CDR3 size: 13 residues. J was trimmed by 5 bases and V by 6 bases; bases with no gene match: 5. CDR3 sequence: CASIVDRGETQYF. The CDR3 DNA reads TGTGCCAGCATCGTAGACAGGGGGGAGACCCAGTACTTC.

This clonotype has a handful of counts. The chain joins TRBV29-1 to TRBJ1-1; D possibly corresponds to TRBD1 (5 bases). This CDR3 comprises 13 residues. Germline V gene data show CDR1 as SQVTM and CDR2 as ANQGSEA. The V gene lost 6 bases and the J gene lost 1 base, with 12 bases spanning the gap. The chain's CDR3 is CSVRRGQNTEAFF. CDR3 DNA: TGCAGCGTCCGAAGGGGCCAGAACACTGAAGCTTTCTTT. The full variable domain, its missing parts supplied by reference TRBV29-1 and TRBJ1-1, is SAVISQKPSRDICQRGTSLTIQCQVDSQVTMMFWYRQQPGQSLTLIATANQGSEATYESGFVIDKFPISRPNLTFSTLTVSNMSPEDSSIYLCSVRRGQNTEAFFGQGTRLTVV.

V usage is TRBV15 and J usage is TRBJ1-5; D is possibly TRBD1 (5 bases). V lost 1 base to trimming and J lost 7 bases, with 14 bases between them. This CDR3 has 15 residues. The germline gives CDR1 LNHNV, CDR2 YYDKDF (reference sequence). CDR3 sequence: CATSRGGSGGQPQHF. In nucleotides, the CDR3 is TGTGCCACCAGCAGAGGAGGGAGTGGGGGGCAGCCCCAGCATTTT.